This T cell receptor beta chain is drawn from a study of siplizumab effects on memory and regulatory T cells. Study information: Reactions of mixed lymphocytes were paired, with siplizumab at about 1 ug/mL or without drug.

Sequencing was performed with immunoSEQ multiplex PCR; in TCRdb, only in-frame clones are kept and a portion is missing. The sample lists approximately 3,000 clones; 55% were seen once. The germline V and J ends were trimmed by 1 base and 2 bases, with 12 bases remaining between them. This CDR3 has 15 residues. From germline, CDR1 is SGHAT and CDR2 FQNNGV. The mixed lymphocyte reaction cells underwent coculture at 37°C for 6 days. As for this clone: Its antigen is undetermined.

Findings of the study overall: Suppressive activity of Tregs proliferating in siplizumab cultures remained unconfirmed. With siplizumab, mappable alloreactive CD4+ clones averaged 68.8% Treg-derived, versus 25% to 30% in controls.

This sequence was found in a human donor in good health; the cells came from an allogeneic mixed lymphocyte reaction. Some clones in this sample may be carry-over from other donors' samples. Sequenced material: CFSE-low (dividing) CD8+ T cells sorted from an allogeneic mixed lymphocyte reaction. The chain carries TRBV11-2 and TRBJ2-7; D might be TRBD1 (5 bases). CDR3 bases: TGTGCCAGCAGCTTAGTCTGGGGCCCAACCTACGAGCAGTACTTC. It encodes CASSLVWGPTYEQYF.